This TCR beta chain was captured by sequencing in a study of T-cell memory formation after mild COVID-19. This clonotype was observed a handful of times. Its target is unknown. Study-level results: A balance of CD4 and CD8 characterized clones contracting day 15 to 85, whereas later expanders leaned CD4+.

This CDR3 has 14 amino acids. Germline lookup yields CDR1 MNHNY and CDR2 SVGAGI (reference sequence). J was trimmed by 4 bases and V by 6 bases; bases with no gene match: 7. TCRdb recomputed calls from the 5' RACE reads with MiXCR, one row per CDR3 protein. The data show 470,000 or so distinct CDR3 sequences, about 20% seen once. The rearrangement uses TRBV6-6 and TRBJ2-5; 8 bases line up with TRBD1. The sample consisted of PBMCs or a T cell subset sorted from them (not recorded which). This TCR came from an adult woman who had mild COVID-19 (a few samples of this study predate the infection). Cell type and time point are not known. The CDR3 sequence: CASSYGTGSETQYF. The DNA of the CDR3 is TGTGCCAGCAGCTACGGGACAGGCTCAGAGACCCAGTACTTC.